This record looks at one T cell receptor (beta chain) sequence and its context. The data were taken from a study of T cell clones after liver transplantation. The CDR3 runs to 15 residues. Germline CDR1 is SNHLY and CDR2 is FYNNEI. The V segment lost 6 bases and the J segment 0 bases; nucleotides outside the gene matches: 1. Produced via immunoSEQ multiplex PCR; TCRdb's table is partial and in-frame only. The sample includes some 20,000 clones, around 80% of them seen just once. Sequenced material: CD8+ T cells from blood, taken 48 to 50 months after liver transplant. This TCR derives from a human patient who received a liver transplant. Some T cells may possibly be graft donor cells. The chain couples TRBV2 to TRBJ1-6, with 8 bases aligning to TRBD1. The CDR3 region has the DNA TGTGCCAGCAGGGACAGGGTCTCCTATAATTCACCCCTCCACTTT. As protein: CASRDRVSYNSPLHF.